This T cell receptor beta chain appears in the sequencing data of a study of blood T cell repertoires in COVID-19 (TCRdb year 2020). General notes on the study: Collaborator samples came from the United States, Italy and Spain and covered acute and convalescent phases of COVID-19. The material from the prospective study consisted of cDNA or gDNA derived from T cells, B-cell-depleted T cells, or PBMCs. The repertoires were released in a freely available public database meant as a resource for research on the immune response to SARS-CoV-2. Nearly every sample came with metadata listing a de-identified subject ID, COVID-19 status, age in years and sex. Where HLA class I and class II types were available, the types were taken from metadata supplied by the sample provider, not from assay-based typing. The dataset comprised deeply sampled blood TCRbeta repertoires from subjects exposed to, actively infected with, or recovered from COVID-19. The samples were drawn from two sources: the first 160 participants of the ongoing ImmuneRACE study, and over 950 subjects contributed by 6 global collaborators. The paper's findings and limits, for the study overall: The quantity of clinical and demographic metadata differed by source and by participant and was supplied without curation.

Note on this clone: The clone's antigen remains unknown. No per-base quality is available; no much larger clone lies one base away.

CDR1 SGHDT and CDR2 YYEEEE are derived from the germline V gene. Including cysteine and phenylalanine, the CDR3 has 16 amino acids. The sequence is cut down to CDR3 DNA, 48 bases in frame from base 1. Trimming takes 2 bases off V and 5 bases off J; junction bases not matched to a gene: 11. Each collaborating institution followed its own protocols to collect whole blood in K2EDTA tubes. For TCRbeta analysis, collaborators shipped samples in one of three forms: frozen whole blood, isolated PBMCs, or DNA extracted from either of those sample types. The immunoSEQ Assay, a bias-controlled multiplex PCR, was used to amplify TCRbeta CDR3 regions from genomic DNA. The paper's data handling went like this. The number of nucleated cells in each sample was estimated by amplification of reference gene primers within the assay. To quantify the absolute abundance of each unique TCRbeta CDR3 rearrangement, sequence reads were collapsed and filtered. Productive Simpson clonality was computed per sample as the square root of Simpson's diversity index over productive rearrangements. This is the immuneACCESS table as TCRdb keeps it, with only in-frame sequences that have V and J called. A part of the clones is gone; compared with another copy, unresolved V genes explain less than half, and the rest is unexplained. Clone size and V and J calls were adopted from that table, with D and trimming inferred from the DNA. The sample table shows under 90,000 clones, and about 73% are seen once. The ten most abundant clones make up 5% to 6% of the sample.

This TCR was sampled from a man aged 50 to 59 with active or convalescent COVID-19. The V gene is TRBV5-6 and the J gene is TRBJ2-3, with 7 bases aligning to TRBD1. The sample was peripheral blood. The CDR3 protein: CASSFGSTGAGDTQYF. The nucleotide sequence is given as TGTGCCAGCAGCTTTGGGTCTACAGGGGCAGGAGATACGCAGTATTTT.